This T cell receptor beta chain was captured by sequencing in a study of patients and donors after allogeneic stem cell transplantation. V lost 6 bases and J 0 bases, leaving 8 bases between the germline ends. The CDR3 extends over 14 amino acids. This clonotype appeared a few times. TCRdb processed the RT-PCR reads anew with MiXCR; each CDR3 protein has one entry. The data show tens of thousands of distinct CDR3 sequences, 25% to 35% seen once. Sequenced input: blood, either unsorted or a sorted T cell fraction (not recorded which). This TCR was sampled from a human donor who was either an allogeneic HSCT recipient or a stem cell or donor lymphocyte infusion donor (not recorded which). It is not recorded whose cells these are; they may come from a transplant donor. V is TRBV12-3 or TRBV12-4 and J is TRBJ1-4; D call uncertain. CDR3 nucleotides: TGTGCCAGCAGCTACGGTGCAACTAATGAAAAACTGTTTTTT. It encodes CASSYGATNEKLFF.